This is a list of T cell receptor beta chains from one sample in a study of blood T cell repertoires in COVID-19. Produced via immunoSEQ multiplex PCR; TCRdb's table is partial and in-frame only. The repertoire has about 330,000 clones, around 87% of them found once; the top ten carry about 5.4%. Sequenced input: PBMCs or T cells enriched from blood (not recorded which). All receptors derive from a woman in her twenties or thirties who had recovered from COVID-19. CDR3s include the opening cysteine and the closing phenylalanine or tryptophan. Fields, in order: V gene, D gene, CDR3 protein. A D gene is named only where the DNA matches it firmly.

>TRBV7-8|TRBD2
CASSLGYSSGVEQYF
>TRBV19|NA
CASSDVIDTTSTGELFF
>TRBV19|NA
CASRVTGDGNTIYF
>TRBV20-1|NA
CSGRMAFF
>TRBV27|TRBD1
CASSLRGRITEAFF
>TRBV6-5|NA
CASSTTGDTQYF
>TRBV5-5|NA
CASSLARGSGEQFF
>TRBV6-2/TRBV6-3|TRBD2
CASSYLGGTNTGELFF
>TRBV6-5|NA
CASSPDGGNQPQHF
>TRBV19|TRBD1
CASSPMDRDVTQYF
>TRBV6-6|TRBD1
CASSWRGQGANTIYF
>TRBV4-3|TRBD2
CASSHARTRGDTQYF
>TRBV4-1|TRBD1
CASSQNVFRDRGRRSPQHF
>TRBV27|NA
CASSSSGTQGANVLTF
>TRBV7-9|NA
CASGDSAVYNEQFF
>TRBV27|NA
CASSLIGRPDTQYF
>TRBV2|TRBD1
CASSERTGPPLYEQYF
>TRBV20-1|NA
CSAGRGDTQYF
>TRBV4-3|NA
CASSQEGSMSYEQYF
>TRBV28|NA
CASSDRQWDYEQYF
>TRBV9|NA
CASSVGGLRNTQYF
>TRBV9|NA
CASSLLPGTEAFF
>TRBV4-1|NA
CASSQIAAFMNTEAFF
>TRBV15|NA
CATAWSPSSYNEQFF
>TRBV3-1/TRBV3-2|NA
CASSQDLVGGSHLEQFF
>TRBV5-6|TRBD2
CASSLNFGGSTDTQYF
>TRBV2|TRBD1
CASSKDREERGNQPQHF
>TRBV4-3|TRBD1
CASSQRRQGRNTEAFF
>TRBV28|NA
CASSLYLSGADGYTF
>TRBV14|NA
CASSQAAGPLGYTF
>TRBV27|NA
CASSLSRGQQPQHF
>TRBV5-6|TRBD1
CASMGQGPNIQYF
>TRBV5-5|NA
CASSLLIGQPQHF
>TRBV5-5|NA
CASSLHQDIANYGYTF
>TRBV12-3/TRBV12-4|NA
CASRPHANTEAFF
>TRBV7-2|NA
CASSLGGDPDYGYTF
>TRBV29-1|NA
CSVVGAETSYEQYF
>TRBV7-2|NA
CASSLFGTSEKLFF
>TRBV28|TRBD1
CASSLSRGPPLHF
>TRBV27|TRBD1
CPRDRGRPGETQYF
>TRBV5-1|NA
CASSEDSFPYEQYF
>TRBV6-5|NA
CASSRGGPNYGYTF
>TRBV7-3|NA
CASSLTFSLTNTGELFF
>TRBV6-1|TRBD1
CASSELVQGRWYGYTF
>TRBV21-1|NA
CASTSASPKTEVAWNTEAFF
>TRBV7-7|NA
CASSPAGYNEQFF